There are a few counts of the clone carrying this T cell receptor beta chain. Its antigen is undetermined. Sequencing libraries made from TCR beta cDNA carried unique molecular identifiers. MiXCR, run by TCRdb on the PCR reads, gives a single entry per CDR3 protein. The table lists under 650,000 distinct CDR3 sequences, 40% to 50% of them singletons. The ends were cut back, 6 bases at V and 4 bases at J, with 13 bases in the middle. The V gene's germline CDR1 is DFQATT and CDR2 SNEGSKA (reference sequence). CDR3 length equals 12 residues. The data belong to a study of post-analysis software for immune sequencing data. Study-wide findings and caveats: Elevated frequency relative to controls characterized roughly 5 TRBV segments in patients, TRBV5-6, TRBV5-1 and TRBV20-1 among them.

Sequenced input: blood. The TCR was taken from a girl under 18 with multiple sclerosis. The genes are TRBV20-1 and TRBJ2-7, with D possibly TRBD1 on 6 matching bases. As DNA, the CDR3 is TGCAGTGCCGCGGGCAGGGGTTACGAGCAGTACTTC. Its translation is CSAAGRGYEQYF.